This is a list of T cell receptor beta chains from one sample in a study of blood T cell repertoires in COVID-19. Sequencing was performed with immunoSEQ multiplex PCR; in TCRdb, only in-frame clones are kept and a portion is missing. The sample carries 80,000 or so clones, more than 80% recorded once. Sequenced input: peripheral blood. The receptors originated from an older woman with acute or convalescent COVID-19. CDR3s include the opening cysteine and the closing phenylalanine or tryptophan. D genes are given only for firm matches. Clone size is stated in some rows and not others, as once, few, many or a class when expanded.

V gene	clone size	D gene	J gene	CDR3 DNA	CDR3 protein
TRBV28	.	.	TRBJ1-3	TGTGCCAGCAGTTCTTCAGGGATTGGAGCGGGAAACACCATATATTTT	CASSSSGIGAGNTIYF
TRBV5-1	once	TRBD1	TRBJ1-2	TGCGCCAGCAGCTTGGGGCAGGGGGCGACTGGCTACACCTTC	CASSLGQGATGYTF
TRBV27	.	TRBD1	TRBJ2-5	TGTGCCAGCAGACAACTCACAGGGGCGCAAGAGACCCAGTACTTC	CASRQLTGAQETQYF
TRBV9	.	.	TRBJ1-1	TGTGCCAGCAGCGTAGATGGAGGAGCGGTGAACACTGAAGCTTTCTTT	CASSVDGGAVNTEAFF
TRBV7-2	.	TRBD2	TRBJ2-5	TGTGCCAGCAGCTTAGTAGCGGGGGGCCAAGAGACCCAGTACTTC	CASSLVAGGQETQYF
TRBV2	.	TRBD1	TRBJ2-7	TGTGCCAGCAACCAAGGGACAGCCGAGCAGTACTTC	CASNQGTAEQYF
TRBV28	.	.	TRBJ1-2	TGTGCCAGCAGTCCGTCGACATCTAACTATGGCTACACCTTC	CASSPSTSNYGYTF
TRBV24-1	once	TRBD1	TRBJ2-1	TGTGCCACCCAGGGGGCACGGGAGCAGTTCTTC	CATQGAREQFF
TRBV5-1	.	.	TRBJ1-2	TGCGCCAGCAGCTTGGAAGGCGGGACCTACACCTTC	CASSLEGGTYTF
TRBV6-5	few	TRBD1	TRBJ2-5	TGTGCCAGCAGCCAGGGGGCGCGAGGTTCAGAGACCCAGTACTTC	CASSQGARGSETQYF
TRBV19	once	TRBD1	TRBJ2-5	TGTGCCAGTAGTACCAACAGGGGAGAGACCCAGTACTTC	CASSTNRGETQYF
TRBV11-2	once	TRBD1	TRBJ2-5	TGTGCCAGCAGCTTTTACAGGGGAGAGACCCAGTACTTC	CASSFYRGETQYF
TRBV21-1	.	.	TRBJ1-1	TGTGCCAGCAGCAAAGCCGCAGGGGGCGCTTTGAACACTGAAGCTTTCTTT	CASSKAAGGALNTEAFF
TRBV2	.	.	TRBJ1-2	TGTGCCAGCAGCCAGGAGGACGATAACTATGGCTACACCTTC	CASSQEDDNYGYTF
TRBV5-4	many	TRBD1	TRBJ2-7	TGTGCCAGCAGCTTGGGGGGGAAGCACAGGGGTCAACCCTACGAGCAGTACTTC	CASSLGGKHRGQPYEQYF
TRBV19	.	TRBD1	TRBJ2-1	TGTGCCAGTAGTACCGGGACAGGGTATCCCCATGAGCAGTTCTTC	CASSTGTGYPHEQFF
TRBV5-1	.	.	TRBJ2-7	TGCGCCAGCAGCTTTTCGCAGTCGGGCTACGAGCAGTACTTC	CASSFSQSGYEQYF